This TCR beta chain was obtained from a study of control samples from healthy donors and cancer patients. Sequencing was performed with immunoSEQ multiplex PCR; in TCRdb, only in-frame clones are kept and a portion is missing. The sample lists over 45,000 clones, roughly 92% occurring once. The CDR3 loop spans 15 amino acids. CDR1 and CDR2 from the germline V gene are SSHAT and FNYEAQ (reference sequence). Losses at the gene ends were 3 bases for V and 4 bases for J; bases not matched to a gene: 5. The genes are TRBV7-7 and TRBJ2-2; 7 positions agree with TRBD1. The source of this sequence is a man aged 25 to 40 with colorectal cancer. Specimen: PBMCs. CDR3 sequence reads: CASSLATGVTGELFF. The CDR3 coding sequence is TGTGCCAGCAGCTTGGCTACAGGGGTCACCGGGGAGCTGTTTTTT.